This record concerns one T cell receptor (beta chain) sequence. This entry comes from a study of blood T cell repertoires in COVID-19. Across the study: The United States, Italy and Spain were the sources of the acute and convalescent COVID-19 samples. T cells, B-cell-depleted T cells, or PBMCs provided the cDNA or gDNA that served as material.

Participants were aged roughly 18 to 90 years, lived in 24 US areas, and enrolled virtually. Cohort allocation depended upon clinical history that participants reported. Measured with immunoSEQ multiplex PCR; TCRdb has only the in-frame clones, and not every one. The sample yields about 230,000 clones, roughly nine tenths seen once. The V end was cut by 8 bases, the J end by 3 bases, with 11 bases between. CDR3 length: 12 residues. From germline, CDR1 is MNHEY and CDR2 SVGAGI. The sequence derives from a woman aged 25 to 45 with acute COVID-19. The rearrangement uses TRBV6-5 and TRBJ2-7; tentative D call: TRBD1 (5 bases). Sequencing used PBMCs or T cells enriched from blood (not recorded which). The CDR3 here is CASSSGIYEQYF. DNA of the CDR3: TGTGCCAGCTCATCAGGGATCTACGAGCAGTACTTC.